A single sample is the source of the 29 T cell receptor beta chains below, sequenced in a study of shared clonotypes between healthy human individuals. Measured with immunoSEQ multiplex PCR; TCRdb has only the in-frame clones, and not every one. This sample has over 2 million clones, with over 85% found just once. CD45RO-negative CD8 cells positively selected for CCR7 made up the naive population, which excluded terminally differentiated effector memory CD45RA+ cells. Sequencing was done on a sample of naive CD8+ T cells sorted from blood. These receptors originate from a man between 18 and 29 years old in good health.

The genes are TRBV11-2 and TRBJ2-1, with TRBD2 identical over 10 bases. CDR1 SGHAT and CDR2 FQNNGV come from the germline V gene. The CDR3 loop spans 17 amino acids. J lost 0 bases, V lost 4 bases, and 6 bases had no gene match. Here the CDR3 DNA reads TGTGCCAGCAGCTCCTGGGAGCGGGGGGGCTCCTACAATGAGCAGTTCTTC. Translated: CASSSWERGGSYNEQFF. Together with reference TRBV11-2 and TRBJ2-1, the CDR3 gives the full variable domain: EAGVAQSPRYKIIEKRQSVAFWCNPISGHATLYWYQQILGQGPKLLIQFQNNGVVDDSQLPKDRFSAERLKGVDSTLKIQPAKLEDSAVYLCASSSWERGGSYNEQFFGPGTRLTVL.

The count of this clone is one. The chain recombines TRBV2 with TRBJ2-7, with D perhaps matching TRBD2 (6 bases). The CDR3 extends over 16 amino acids. V shed 3 bases and J shed 0 bases, with 15 bases lying between them. CDR1 and CDR2 (germline): SNHLY, FYNNEI. The CDR3, as DNA: TGTGCCAGCAGTGAGTCTGCACAGGACTACTCCTACGAGCAGTACTTC. Translation gives CASSESAQDYSYEQYF. The full variable domain, with the rest looked up from reference TRBV2 and TRBJ2-7, is EPEVTQTPSHQVTQMGQEVILRCVPISNHLYFYWYRQILGQKVEFLVSFYNNEISEKSEIFDDQFSVERPDGSNFTLKIRSTKLEDSAMYFCASSESAQDYSYEQYFGPGTRLTVT.

V is TRBV6-1 and J is TRBJ1-5; possibly TRBD1 for D (5 bases). Germline V lookup: CDR1 MNHNS, CDR2 SASEGT. This CDR3 is 15 amino acids long. Trimming cost V 2 bases and J 3 bases, with 11 bases left between them. The CDR3 coding sequence is TGTGCCAGCAGTGAATGGGACGGTGACAATCAGCCCCAGCATTTT. It yields the protein CASSEWDGDNQPQHF.

The V gene is TRBV10-3, the J gene TRBJ2-3, with 10 bases lining up with TRBD2. CDR3 length: 15 residues. With V trimmed by 4 bases and J by 2 bases, 3 bases remained unmatched. Germline V CDR1 and CDR2: ENHRY, SYGVKD. In DNA form, the CDR3 reads TGTGCCATCAGTGGAACTAGCGGGGACACAGATACGCAGTATTTT. Amino acid sequence: CAISGTSGDTDTQYF.

V and J are TRBV4-3 and TRBJ1-1, with 9 bases aligning to TRBD1. Germline loops: CDR1 LGHNA, CDR2 YSLEER. The CDR3 totals 18 residues. Trimming took 3 bases from V and 5 from J; bases not matched to a gene: 16. CDR3 residues: CASSQDRPGQGSKTEAFF. In DNA, the CDR3 is TGCGCCAGCAGCCAGGACCGACCGGGACAGGGATCGAAGACTGAAGCTTTCTTT.

With regard to this clone: The same CDR3 can be traced to other DNA sequences in this sample. The gene calls are TRBV7-9 and TRBJ2-1; no reliable D call. The CDR3 contains 13 residues. The V and J ends lost 1 base and 9 bases respectively, with 10 bases between them. The germline V gene encodes CDR1 SEHNR and CDR2 FQNEAQ (reference sequence). CDR3 nucleotide sequence: TGTGCCAGCAGCTTAGTCGGTGGTGGTGAGCAGTTCTTC. Protein: CASSLVGGGEQFF.

The rearrangement joins TRBV27 to TRBJ1-2, with D unclear. CDR1 is MNHEY and CDR2 is SMNVEV in the germline V gene (reference sequence). The CDR3 loop spans 15 amino acids. V lost 5 bases and J 4 bases, leaving 17 bases between the germline ends. CDR3: CASSQDRVTVYGYTF. CDR3 in DNA: TGTGCCAGCAGTCAAGACCGTGTAACAGTCTATGGCTACACCTTC.

This chain's CDR3 is CASGTDVNYGYTF. CDR3 in DNA: TGTGCTAGTGGTACGGACGTAAACTATGGCTACACCTTC. V is TRBV12-5 and J is TRBJ1-2, with D unclear. The CDR3 consists of 13 residues. Germline V gene data show CDR1 as LGHNT and CDR2 as FRNRAP. V lost 5 bases to trimming and J lost 2 bases, with 9 bases between them.

This chain joins TRBV19 and TRBJ2-2; D ambiguous. Germline V CDR1 and CDR2: LNHDA, SQIVND (reference sequence). This CDR3 contains 17 residues. Trimming removed 0 bases at V and 4 bases at J, with 15 bases between. The chain's CDR3 is CASSIDLEGETTGELFF. The DNA of the CDR3 is TGTGCCAGTAGTATAGATCTGGAAGGAGAGACCACCGGGGAGCTGTTTTTT.

This sequence joins TRBV13 and TRBJ1-3, with a possible D match to TRBD1 (6 bases). V lost 4 bases, J lost 3 bases, and 16 bases lay in between. The CDR3 extends over 16 amino acids. The germline V gene encodes CDR1 PRHDT and CDR2 FYEKMQ (reference sequence). CDR3 residues: CASSSTLGHYGNTIYF. The CDR3 DNA reads TGTGCCAGCAGCTCGACCCTGGGACACTATGGAAACACCATATATTTT. The full variable domain, completed using reference TRBV13 and TRBJ1-3, is AAGVIQSPRHLIKEKRETATLKCYPIPRHDTVYWYQQGPGQDPQFLISFYEKMQSDKGSIPDRFSAQQFSDYHSELNMSSLELGDSALYFCASSSTLGHYGNTIYFGEGSWLTVV.

The chain carries TRBV2 and TRBJ1-5, with no clear D. The CDR3 has 15 residues. The ends were cut back, 6 bases at V and 6 bases at J, with 18 bases in the middle. Germline V gene data show CDR1 as SNHLY and CDR2 as FYNNEI. The CDR3 sequence: CASRTTEEVFQPQHF. In nucleotides, the CDR3 is TGTGCCAGCAGGACAACGGAGGAGGTTTTTCAGCCCCAGCATTTT.

This chain links TRBV5-1 with TRBJ2-5, with D hard to call. With 6 bases removed from V and 5 bases from J, the gap between germline ends came to 8 bases. Germline V CDR1 and CDR2: SGHRS, YFSETQ. CDR3 size: 11 residues. The CDR3 region is CASTAGETQYF. CDR3 nucleotides: TGCGCCAGCACCGCCGGGGAGACCCAGTACTTC. The full variable domain, its missing parts supplied by reference TRBV5-1 and TRBJ2-5, is KAGVTQTPRYLIKTRGQQVTLSCSPISGHRSVSWYQQTPGQGLQFLFEYFSETQRNKGNFPGRFSGRQFSNSRSEMNVSTLELGDSALYLCASTAGETQYFGPGTRLLVL.

In this sample, this clone turned up once. The rearrangement links TRBV12-2 to TRBJ1-6. TRBV12-2 has pseudogene status. The CDR3 covers 16 residues. The CDR3 nucleotides read TGTGCAAGTCCCCAGAAGCCGAGCTCCTATAATTCACCCCTCCACTTT. It yields the protein CASPQKPSSYNSPLHF.

This clone appeared a single time. This rearrangement joins TRBV5-4 to TRBJ2-7; 7 nucleotides align to TRBD1. The CDR3 length is 16 residues. The V segment lost 0 bases and the J segment 6 bases; nucleotides outside the gene matches: 12. Germline lookup yields CDR1 SGHNT and CDR2 YYREEE (reference sequence). The CDR3 sequence is CASSLVLGTVPLEQYF. The CDR3, as DNA: TGTGCCAGCAGCTTGGTACTTGGGACAGTACCCCTCGAGCAGTACTTC.

The rearrangement uses TRBV27 and TRBJ2-7; 10 bases map to TRBD1. The length of the CDR3 is 16 residues. V lost 5 bases, J lost 6 bases, and 13 bases stayed unmatched. The germline V gene encodes CDR1 MNHEY and CDR2 SMNVEV (reference sequence). The CDR3 DNA follows: TGTGCCAGCAGTCCAGGCCGGGACAGGGGTTTTGGCGAGCAGTACTTC. It codes for CASSPGRDRGFGEQYF.

Points on this clone: Other DNA variants within this sample encode the same CDR3. The V call is TRBV6-1, the J call TRBJ2-7, with D tentatively TRBD1 or TRBD2 (5 bases each). Germline V gene data show CDR1 as MNHNS and CDR2 as SASEGT. The CDR3 is made up of 13 amino acids. V shed 3 bases and J shed 1 base, with 7 bases lying between them. This CDR3 is CASSDWGSYEQYF. CDR3 coding DNA: TGTGCCAGCAGTGATTGGGGGTCCTACGAGCAGTACTTC.

The J gene is TRBJ1-5, the V gene TRBV6-1; D not certain. The CDR3 covers 15 residues. Per germline, CDR1 MNHNS and CDR2 SASEGT. V shed 4 bases and J shed 0 bases, with 10 bases lying between them. CDR3 loop: CASSVLTISNQPQHF. CDR3 nucleotide sequence: TGTGCCAGCAGTGTATTGACCATTAGCAATCAGCCCCAGCATTTT.

V gene TRBV2 combines with J gene TRBJ2-1, with 9 bases aligning to TRBD2. V lost 10 bases, J lost 6 bases, and 10 bases stayed unmatched. Looked up from germline, CDR1 is SNHLY and CDR2 is FYNNEI. The CDR3 contains 14 residues. CDR3 sequence reads: CATRPPAGGNEQFF. CDR3 DNA: TGTGCCACCCGGCCCCCAGCGGGGGGCAATGAGCAGTTCTTC.

The genes are TRBV30 and TRBJ2-3, with D perhaps TRBD1 or TRBD2 (5 bases each). The V gene lost 7 bases and the J gene lost 7 bases, with 15 bases spanning the gap. The germline V gene has CDR1 GTSNPN and CDR2 SVGIG (reference sequence). The CDR3 sequence is 12 residues long. CDR3 in amino acids: CASLWGPHTQYF. CDR3 DNA sequence: TGTGCCTCCCTATGGGGACCCCATACGCAGTATTTT.

This chain connects TRBV6-5 to TRBJ2-1; weak D call: TRBD2 (6 bases). The CDR3 is 14 amino acids. V was clipped by 5 bases and J by 4 bases, with 12 bases between them. Germline V gene sequence: CDR1 MNHEY, CDR2 SVGAGI. DNA of the CDR3: TGTGCCAGCAGTCCCGGGACTGATTACAATGAGCAGTTCTTC. This translates into CASSPGTDYNEQFF.

The V gene is TRBV27, the J gene TRBJ2-1; perhaps TRBD1 as D (6 bases). This CDR3 has 15 residues. V was shortened by 6 bases and J by 3 bases, with 15 bases between the two germline ends. Germline assignment: CDR1 MNHEY and CDR2 SMNVEV (reference sequence). CDR3 bases: TGTGCCAGCAGCCCTCAGGGGTTGGTCTACAATGAGCAGTTCTTC. This encodes CASSPQGLVYNEQFF.

V gene TRBV6-1 combines with J gene TRBJ1-2; 8 nucleotides align to TRBD1. This CDR3 is built from 14 residues. Germline CDR1 reads MNHNS; CDR2 reads SASEGT. After removal of 6 bases from V and 4 bases from J, the junction contained 7 bases not matched to a gene. Here the CDR3 reads CASRATGEPYGYTF. For the CDR3, the DNA is TGTGCCAGCAGGGCGACAGGGGAACCCTATGGCTACACCTTC.

V is TRBV10-3 and J is TRBJ1-2, with 9 bases identical to TRBD1. V lost 0 bases, J lost 5 bases, and 7 bases stayed unmatched. The CDR3 covers 16 residues. The V gene's germline CDR1 is ENHRY and CDR2 SYGVKD. In nucleotides, the CDR3 is TGTGCCATCAGTGAGTCATCCGGGACAGGGCTTTATGGCTACACCTTC. The encoded protein is CAISESSGTGLYGYTF.

This chain uses TRBV7-9 with TRBJ2-2; no clear D. In germline, CDR1 is SEHNR, CDR2 FQNEAQ (reference sequence). The CDR3 is made up of 16 amino acids. V shed 5 bases and J shed 0 bases, with 13 bases lying between them. The CDR3 sequence is CASSPVGLANTGELFF. CDR3 coding DNA: TGTGCCAGCAGCCCAGTAGGGCTCGCGAACACCGGGGAGCTGTTTTTT.

The V call is TRBV4-3, the J call TRBJ2-7; D is ambiguous. V was clipped by 0 bases and J by 4 bases, with 10 bases between them. The length of the CDR3 is 14 residues. The germline gives CDR1 LGHNA, CDR2 YSLEER. The CDR3 DNA sequence: TGCGCCAGCAGCCAAGACCACCTGGAGTACGAGCAGTACTTC. Protein product: CASSQDHLEYEQYF.

This sequence joins TRBV4-3 and TRBJ2-1; TRBD1 is a possible D gene (6 bases). CDR1 is LGHNA and CDR2 is YSLEER in the germline V gene. The CDR3 length is 15 residues. V dropped 0 bases and J dropped 3 bases, with 9 bases sitting between them. The CDR3 loop is CASSQDRGHYNEQFF. The CDR3 DNA follows: TGCGCCAGCAGCCAAGATAGGGGACACTACAATGAGCAGTTCTTC.

CDR3 protein: CASSQVAAGADEQFF. Written as DNA, the CDR3 is TGCGCCAGCAGCCAAGTTGCGGCGGGAGCTGATGAGCAGTTCTTC. The V call is TRBV4-3, the J call TRBJ2-1; TRBD2 aligns across 7 bases. Unmatched junction bases numbered 8, after V lost 1 base and J lost 8 bases. Per germline, CDR1 LGHNA and CDR2 YSLEER. The CDR3 totals 15 residues.

This clone has a single count. The chain recombines TRBV13 with TRBJ2-5; 9 nucleotides agree with TRBD2. In germline, CDR1 is PRHDT, CDR2 FYEKMQ (reference sequence). This CDR3 is built from 16 residues. The ends lost 6 bases at V and 2 bases at J; junction bases unmatched: 10. The CDR3: CASRVSGGPLQETQYF. The CDR3 bases are TGTGCCAGCAGAGTCAGCGGGGGGCCCCTACAAGAGACCCAGTACTTC.

The genes are TRBV7-8 and TRBJ2-7, with TRBD2 matching over 7 bases. V was pared by 8 bases and J by 3 bases, with 10 bases of the junction left unmatched. The CDR3 is 14 amino acids. CDR1 SGHVS and CDR2 FQNEAQ come from the germline V gene. The CDR3 DNA follows: TGTGCCAGCGCTGGGAGGGAAAGGAACTACGAGCAGTACTTC. It encodes CASAGRERNYEQYF.